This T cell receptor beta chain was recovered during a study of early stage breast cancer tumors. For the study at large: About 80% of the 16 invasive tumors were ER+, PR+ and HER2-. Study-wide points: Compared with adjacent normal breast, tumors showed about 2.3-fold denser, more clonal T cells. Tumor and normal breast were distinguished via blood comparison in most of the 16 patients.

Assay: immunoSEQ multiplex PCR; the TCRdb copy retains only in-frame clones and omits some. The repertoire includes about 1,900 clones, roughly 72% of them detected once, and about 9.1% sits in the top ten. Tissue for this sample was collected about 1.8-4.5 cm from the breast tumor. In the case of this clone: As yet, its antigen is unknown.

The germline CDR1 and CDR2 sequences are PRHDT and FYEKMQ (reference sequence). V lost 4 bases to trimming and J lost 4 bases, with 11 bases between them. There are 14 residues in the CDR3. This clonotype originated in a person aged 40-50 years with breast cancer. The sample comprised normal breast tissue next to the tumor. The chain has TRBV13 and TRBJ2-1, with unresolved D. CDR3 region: CASSSPAEYNEQFF. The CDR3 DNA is TGTGCCAGCAGCTCACCGGCCGAATACAATGAGCAGTTCTTC.